This T cell receptor (beta chain) was recovered during a study of brain T cells in children with intractable seizures. Only in-frame clones appear in the TCRdb table, and some are missing; sequencing was by immunoSEQ multiplex PCR. The sample carries about 350,000 clones, 85% to 95% recorded once. To note about this clone: No antigen is known for it.

Stated time point: blood from clinic visit 5 months post-surgery; TSC patient then seizure free. The sequenced cases were selected for having the highest brain T cell transcript signatures. The junction had 7 bases not matched to a gene; V was cut back by 1 base and J by 0 bases. Germline V lookup: CDR1 PRHDT, CDR2 FYEKMQ (reference sequence). CDR3 length equals 18 residues. Notes on the study in general: Pre-surgery blood may have been undersampled, hiding some clones.

The V call is TRBV13, the J call TRBJ1-4, with 8 nucleotides matching TRBD1. This material consisted of peripheral blood, taken around 5 months after surgery. The sequence was collected from a boy in the first two years of life with tuberous sclerosis and intractable seizures. CDR3 coding DNA: TGTGCCAGCAGCTTAGAGGCAGACAGGGGCTCAACTAATGAAAAACTGTTTTTT. This codes for CASSLEADRGSTNEKLFF.